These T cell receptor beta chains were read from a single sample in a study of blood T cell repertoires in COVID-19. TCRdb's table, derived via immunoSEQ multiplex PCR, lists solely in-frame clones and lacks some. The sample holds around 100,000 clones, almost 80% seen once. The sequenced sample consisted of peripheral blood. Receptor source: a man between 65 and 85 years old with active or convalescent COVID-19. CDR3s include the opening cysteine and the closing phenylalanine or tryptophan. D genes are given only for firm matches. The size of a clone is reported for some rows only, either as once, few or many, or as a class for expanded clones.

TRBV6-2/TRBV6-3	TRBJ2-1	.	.	CASSPGTYNEQFF	TGTGCCAGCAGTCCGGGGACCTACAATGAGCAGTTCTTC
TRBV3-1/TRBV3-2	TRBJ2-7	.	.	CASSPQRAGEQYF	TGTGCCAGCTCACCACAGAGGGCTGGTGAGCAGTACTTC
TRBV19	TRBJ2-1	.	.	CASSPTQVPGYNEQFF	TGTGCCAGTAGTCCAACCCAAGTCCCGGGCTACAATGAGCAGTTCTTC
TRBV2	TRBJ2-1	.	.	CASRRLEEQFF	TGTGCCAGCAGGAGACTAGAGGAGCAGTTCTTC
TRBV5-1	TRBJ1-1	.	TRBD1	CASSVGDRGRAEAFF	TGCGCCAGCAGCGTGGGAGACAGGGGAAGGGCTGAAGCTTTCTTT
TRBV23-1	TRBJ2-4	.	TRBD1	CAGSSGGSGNIQYF	TGCGCCGGATCTTCAGGGGGATCCGGAAACATTCAGTACTTC
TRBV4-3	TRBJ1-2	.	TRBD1	CASSPEQGAGYGYTF	TGCGCCAGCAGCCCGGAACAGGGGGCGGGCTATGGCTACACCTTC
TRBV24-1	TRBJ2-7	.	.	CATSETGIRRDEQYF	TGTGCCACCAGTGAGACCGGGATCCGAAGGGACGAGCAGTACTTC
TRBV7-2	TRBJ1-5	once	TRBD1	CASSLTGGNQPQHF	TGTGCCAGCAGCTTGACAGGGGGGAACCAGCCCCAGCATTTT
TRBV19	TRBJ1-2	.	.	CASSLQGLSYTF	TGTGCCAGTAGTTTACAGGGATTAAGCTACACCTTC
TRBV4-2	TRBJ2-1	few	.	CASSQGRGSSYNEQFF	TGTGCCAGCAGCCAGGGACGGGGGAGCTCCTACAATGAGCAGTTCTTC
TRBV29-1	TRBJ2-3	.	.	CSVGAGSTDTQYF	TGCAGCGTTGGGGCAGGGAGCACAGATACGCAGTATTTT
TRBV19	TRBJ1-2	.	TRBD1	CASHSFGGGQFVGGYTF	TGTGCCAGTCATTCGTTCGGGGGGGGACAGTTCGTCGGAGGCTACACCTTC
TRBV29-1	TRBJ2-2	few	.	CSVVRSGSTGELFF	TGCAGCGTTGTGAGGTCGGGGAGTACCGGGGAGCTGTTTTTT
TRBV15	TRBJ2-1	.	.	CATGERDGSSYNEQFF	TGTGCCACCGGGGAAAGAGACGGGAGCTCCTACAATGAGCAGTTCTTC
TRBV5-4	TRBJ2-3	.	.	CASSSEGGGTQYF	TGTGCCAGCAGCAGCGAGGGAGGGGGTACGCAGTATTTT
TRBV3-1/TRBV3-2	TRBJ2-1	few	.	CASSQDRPGIPFF	TGTGCCAGCAGCCAAGATAGGCCGGGGATACCGTTCTTC
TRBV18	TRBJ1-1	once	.	CASSETGTLNTEAFF	TGTGCCAGCTCAGAAACCGGGACACTGAACACTGAAGCTTTCTTT
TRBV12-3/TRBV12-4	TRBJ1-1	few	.	CASSWMEGTEAFF	TGTGCCAGCAGTTGGATGGAGGGCACTGAAGCTTTCTTT
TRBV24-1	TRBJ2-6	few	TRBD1	CATSDRDRPGTKGANVLTF	TGTGCCACCAGTGATAGGGACAGACCGGGAACCAAGGGGGCCAACGTCCTGACTTTC
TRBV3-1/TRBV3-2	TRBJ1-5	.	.	CASSHDAGSNQPQHF	TGTGCCAGCAGCCACGACGCAGGCAGCAATCAGCCCCAGCATTTT
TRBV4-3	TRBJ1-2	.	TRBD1	CASSLRTGENYGYTF	TGCGCCAGCAGCCTCCGGACAGGAGAAAACTATGGCTACACCTTC
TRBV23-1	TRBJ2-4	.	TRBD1	CASRPGIFGTGMRAKNIQYF	TGCGCCAGCCGACCAGGCATTTTTGGGACAGGGATGAGGGCCAAAAACATTCAGTACTTC
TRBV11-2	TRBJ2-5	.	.	CASSLGTYQETQYF	TGTGCCAGCAGCTTAGGGACTTACCAAGAGACCCAGTACTTC
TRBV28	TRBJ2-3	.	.	CASSPPLRPGGGTDTQYF	TGTGCCAGCAGCCCCCCCCTGCGGCCGGGGGGCGGCACAGATACGCAGTATTTT
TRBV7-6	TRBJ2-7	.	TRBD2	CASSLAASGSGEQYF	TGTGCCAGCAGCTTAGCGGCTAGCGGGAGCGGGGAGCAGTACTTC
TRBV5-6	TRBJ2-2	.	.	CASSLVGAGTGELFF	TGTGCCAGCAGCTTGGTGGGGGCAGGAACCGGGGAGCTGTTTTTT
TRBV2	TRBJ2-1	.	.	CASSEALKRWNEQFF	TGTGCCAGCAGTGAAGCGCTTAAGAGGTGGAATGAGCAGTTCTTC
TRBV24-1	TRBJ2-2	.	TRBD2	CATRTSGAGDTGELFF	TGTGCCACAAGGACTAGCGGAGCCGGGGACACCGGGGAGCTGTTTTTT
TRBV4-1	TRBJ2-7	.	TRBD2	CASSQLLLSGRGSYEQYF	TGCGCCAGCAGCCAACTACTCCTTAGCGGGAGGGGCTCCTACGAGCAGTACTTC
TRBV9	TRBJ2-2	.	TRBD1	CASSVSQDRVTTGELFF	TGTGCCAGCAGCGTTTCTCAGGACAGGGTTACCACCGGGGAGCTGTTTTTT
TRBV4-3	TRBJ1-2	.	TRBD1	CASSQVLRTGDGYTF	TGCGCCAGCAGCCAAGTTCTGAGGACAGGTGATGGCTACACCTTC
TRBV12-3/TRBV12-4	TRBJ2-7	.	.	CASSLSGTYEQYF	TGTGCCAGCAGTTTATCAGGGACCTACGAGCAGTACTTC
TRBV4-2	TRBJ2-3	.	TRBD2	CASSQERTSGSDTQYF	TGTGCCAGCAGCCAAGAAAGGACTAGCGGGTCAGATACGCAGTATTTT
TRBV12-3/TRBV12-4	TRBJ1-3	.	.	CASSPFLNTIYF	TGTGCCAGCAGTCCTTTTCTGAACACCATATATTTT
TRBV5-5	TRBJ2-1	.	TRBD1	CASNLDRESGLYNEQFF	TGTGCCAGCAACCTGGACAGGGAAAGTGGACTCTACAATGAGCAGTTCTTC
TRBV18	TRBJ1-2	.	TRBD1	CASSLRGRRGYTF	TGTGCCAGCTCACTTAGGGGGCGGAGAGGCTACACCTTC
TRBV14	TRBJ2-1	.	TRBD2	CASSQLTSGTNEQFF	TGTGCCAGCAGCCAACTGACTAGCGGGACTAATGAGCAGTTCTTC
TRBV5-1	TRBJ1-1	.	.	CASSSTGQAEAFF	TGCGCCAGCAGCTCTACAGGGCAAGCTGAAGCTTTCTTT
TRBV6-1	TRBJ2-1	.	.	CASGDFAYNEQFF	TGTGCCAGCGGGGACTTCGCCTACAATGAGCAGTTCTTC
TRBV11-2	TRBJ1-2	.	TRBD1	CASSSRTGNTANYGYTF	TGTGCCAGCAGCTCCCGGACAGGGAACACAGCTAACTATGGCTACACCTTC
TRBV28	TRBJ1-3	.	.	CASTPGSRNTIYF	TGTGCCAGCACGCCTGGGAGTAGAAACACCATATATTTT
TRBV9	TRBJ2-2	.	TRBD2	CASSLRSGRGIGELFF	TGTGCCAGCAGCCTCCGCAGCGGGAGAGGTATCGGGGAGCTGTTTTTT